Here is one T cell receptor beta chain with its context. The target antigen is unknown. The method was immunoSEQ multiplex PCR; TCRdb's version includes in-frame clones alone and lacks a portion of them. The table lists 140,000 to 150,000 clones, 85% to 95% of them singletons. The CDR3 sequence is 16 residues long. Germline CDR1 SGHNT, CDR2 YENEEA. V trimming: 1 base; J trimming: 4 bases; junction bases outside the gene matches: 7. This record comes from a study of cytomegalovirus exposure and HLA in healthy donors. Across the study: The same platform as the roughly 630 first-cohort repertoires was used for the 90 to 150 validation repertoires, a later analysis reported.

Findings and limits, study-wide: According to a later analysis, TCR clusters from the first cohort tended to co-occur in the roughly 120 validation repertoires. In vitro checks showed that a few CMV-associated chains really do target CMV antigens.

The sequenced material came from PBMCs. The rearrangement joins TRBV11-3 to TRBJ2-3, with 8 bases lining up with TRBD1. The sequence was collected from a man aged 18-30 years in good health and CMV-seropositive. This CDR3 reads CASSLGPGGKADTQYF. CDR3 DNA: TGTGCCAGCAGCTTAGGCCCAGGGGGCAAAGCAGATACGCAGTATTTT.